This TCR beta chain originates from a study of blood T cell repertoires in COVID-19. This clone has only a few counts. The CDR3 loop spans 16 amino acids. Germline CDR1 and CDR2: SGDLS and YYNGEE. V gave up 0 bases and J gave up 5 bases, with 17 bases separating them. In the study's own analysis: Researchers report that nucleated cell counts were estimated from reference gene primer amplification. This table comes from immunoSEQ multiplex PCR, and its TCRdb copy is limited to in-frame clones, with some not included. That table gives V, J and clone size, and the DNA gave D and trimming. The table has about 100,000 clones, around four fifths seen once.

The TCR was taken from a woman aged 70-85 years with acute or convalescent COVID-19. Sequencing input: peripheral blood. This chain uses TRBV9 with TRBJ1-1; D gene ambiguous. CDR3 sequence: CASSVGVSGYWTEAFF. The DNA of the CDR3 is TGTGCCAGCAGCGTAGGAGTATCGGGGTATTGGACTGAAGCTTTCTTT.